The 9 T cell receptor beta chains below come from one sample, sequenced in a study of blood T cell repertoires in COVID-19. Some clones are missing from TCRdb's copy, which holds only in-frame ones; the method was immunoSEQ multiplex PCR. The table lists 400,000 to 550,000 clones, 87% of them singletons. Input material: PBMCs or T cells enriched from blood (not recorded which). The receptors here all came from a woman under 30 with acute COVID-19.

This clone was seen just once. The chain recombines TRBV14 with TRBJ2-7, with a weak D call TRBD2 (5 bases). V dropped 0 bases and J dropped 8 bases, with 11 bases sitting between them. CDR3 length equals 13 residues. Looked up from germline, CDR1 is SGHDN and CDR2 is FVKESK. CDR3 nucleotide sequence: TGTGCCAGCAGCCAAGATCCCGAGACTAAGCAGTACTTC. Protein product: CASSQDPETKQYF.

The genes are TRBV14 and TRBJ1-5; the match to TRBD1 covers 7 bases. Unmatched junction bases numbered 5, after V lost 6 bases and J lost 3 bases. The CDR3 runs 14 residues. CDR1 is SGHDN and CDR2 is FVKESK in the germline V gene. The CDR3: CASSQTGNNQPQHF. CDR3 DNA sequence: TGTGCCAGCAGTCAGACAGGGAACAATCAGCCCCAGCATTTT.

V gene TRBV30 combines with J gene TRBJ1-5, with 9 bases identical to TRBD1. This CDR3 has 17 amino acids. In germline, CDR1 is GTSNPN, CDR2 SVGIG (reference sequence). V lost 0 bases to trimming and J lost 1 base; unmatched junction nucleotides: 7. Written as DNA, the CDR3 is TGTGCCTGGAGTGTACGTCGACAGGGGGAAAGCAATCAGCCCCAGCATTTT. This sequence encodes CAWSVRRQGESNQPQHF.

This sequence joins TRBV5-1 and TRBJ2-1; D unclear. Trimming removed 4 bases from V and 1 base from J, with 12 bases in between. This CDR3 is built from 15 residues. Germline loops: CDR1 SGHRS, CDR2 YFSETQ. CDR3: CASSPQDASYNEQFF. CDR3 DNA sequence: TGCGCCAGCAGCCCCCAGGATGCATCCTACAATGAGCAGTTCTTC.

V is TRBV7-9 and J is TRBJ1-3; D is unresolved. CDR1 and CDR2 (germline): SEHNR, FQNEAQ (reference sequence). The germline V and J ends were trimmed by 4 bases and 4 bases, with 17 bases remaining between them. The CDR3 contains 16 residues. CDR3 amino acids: CASSSPSLYLGNTIYF. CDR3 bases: TGTGCCAGCAGCTCCCCGAGCCTCTACTTGGGAAACACCATATATTTT.

In DNA, the CDR3 is TGTGCCAGTAGTTCAGGGACAGGGCCTAATTCACCCCTCCACTTT. Translation: CASSSGTGPNSPLHF. V gene TRBV19 combines with J gene TRBJ1-6; 9 nucleotides line up with TRBD1. The trim removed 5 bases at V and 6 bases at J, leaving 5 bases unmatched. The CDR3 has 15 amino acids. Germline V gene data show CDR1 as LNHDA and CDR2 as SQIVND (reference sequence).

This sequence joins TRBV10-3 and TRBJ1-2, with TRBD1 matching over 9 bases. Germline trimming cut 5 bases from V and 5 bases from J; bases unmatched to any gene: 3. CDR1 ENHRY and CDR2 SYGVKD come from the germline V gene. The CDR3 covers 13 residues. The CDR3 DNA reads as TGTGCCATCAGTAAGGACAGGGGATATGGCTACACCTTC. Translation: CAISKDRGYGYTF.

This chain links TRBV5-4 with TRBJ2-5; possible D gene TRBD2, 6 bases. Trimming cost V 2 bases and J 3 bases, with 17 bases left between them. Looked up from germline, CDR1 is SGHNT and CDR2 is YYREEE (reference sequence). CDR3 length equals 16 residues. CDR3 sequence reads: CASSFLWGRQEETQYF. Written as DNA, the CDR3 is TGTGCCAGCAGCTTCTTGTGGGGGAGGCAAGAAGAGACCCAGTACTTC.

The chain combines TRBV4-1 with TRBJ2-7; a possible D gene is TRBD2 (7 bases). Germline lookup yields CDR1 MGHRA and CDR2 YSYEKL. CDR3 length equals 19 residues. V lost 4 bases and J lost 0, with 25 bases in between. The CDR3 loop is CASSLRTAITSASSYEQYF. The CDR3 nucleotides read TGCGCCAGCAGCCTCCGGACAGCCATAACTAGCGCCTCCTCCTACGAGCAGTACTTC.